This entry describes one T cell receptor beta chain. The sample's treatment: oral pan-JAK inhibitor, 5-10 mg twice daily. The data were taken from a study of CD8+ T cells in alopecia areata. The overall study: The share of scalp area affected provided the severity score for treated patients.

The sequencing template was cDNA reverse transcribed from extracted RNA. Sequencing was performed with immunoSEQ multiplex PCR; in TCRdb, only in-frame clones are kept and a portion is missing. There are about 290,000 clones in the sample; about 62% occur only once, and over 1.5% lies in the top ten. In germline, CDR1 is SGDLS, CDR2 YYNGEE. The V end was cut by 3 bases, the J end by 1 base, with 7 bases between. This CDR3 is 13 amino acids long. This chain uses TRBV9 with TRBJ2-5; D is unclear. Sequenced here: CD4+ T cells sorted from blood, sampled at week 24, from a patient treated with tofacitinib. The origin of this receptor is a human donor with alopecia areata. The CDR3: CASSASLQETQYF. The CDR3 DNA is TGTGCCAGCAGCGCTTCTCTCCAAGAGACCCAGTACTTC.